The sequence of this T cell receptor (beta chain) was determined in a study of T cells in Graves' hyperthyroidism and ophthalmopathy. The study's findings and limits: Ophthalmopathy, which appeared later, was predicted by the model a median about 5.9 months before onset. Clonotypes that were expanded in thyroid above 0.001 mostly appeared in blood too.

The table lists this clonotype with many counts. Its antigen is undetermined. Newly diagnosed hyperthyroidism patients aged 18 to 65 years had disease lasting under 2 months. Exclusion followed for patients with uncontrolled infection, other autoimmune disease, pregnancy or lactation. The CDR3 is 11 amino acids. The V end lost 1 base, the J end lost 9 bases, and 6 bases lay between the germline ends. Germline CDR1 LGHDT, CDR2 YNNKEL (reference sequence). RNA transcripts yielded amplified TCR beta CDR3 regions. The TCR CDR3 was amplified in a first-round RT-PCR using the HTBI primer set. TCRdb reprocessed the multiplex PCR reads via MiXCR and lists one record per CDR3 protein. The sample lists 300,000 to 450,000 distinct CDR3 sequences; under 15% were seen once.

The sample comprised blood. The chain employs TRBV3-1 and TRBJ1-1, with a possible D match to TRBD1 (6 bases). The receptor's source is a woman younger than 45 with Graves' hyperthyroidism. The CDR3 is CASSQGDKAFF. CDR3 DNA sequence: TGTGCCAGCAGCCAAGGGGACAAAGCTTTCTTT. The complete variable domain, with remaining parts taken from reference TRBV3-1 and TRBJ1-1, reads DTAVSQTPKYLVTQMGNDKSIKCEQNLGHDTMYWYKQDSKKFLKIMFSYNNKELIINETVPNRFSPKSPDKAHLNLHINSLELGDSAVYFCASSQGDKAFFGQGTRLTVV.